The 4 T cell receptor beta chains given below trace back to one sample, sequenced in a study of identical twins. MiXCR, run by TCRdb on the 5' RACE reads, gives a single entry per CDR3 protein. Among roughly 570,000 distinct CDR3 sequences listed, more than 9% were seen once. The same specimen was also included in a second study, on yellow fever vaccine responses in identical twins.

The sequencing input was PBMCs. The receptors come from a woman aged 18-29 years in good health.

This clonotype was seen at least ten times. This sequence joins TRBV2 and TRBJ1-2; D is unclear. The CDR3 is 14 residues long. From germline, CDR1 is SNHLY and CDR2 FYNNEI. V shed 7 bases and J shed 4 bases, with 16 bases lying between them. The CDR3 loop is CASNPDLGTYGYTF. Written as DNA, the CDR3 is TGTGCCAGCAATCCCGACCTGGGAACCTATGGCTACACCTTC.

This clonotype has just a few counts. The V call is TRBV7-3, the J call TRBJ2-7; 7 nucleotides match TRBD2. There are 16 residues in the CDR3. Germline V CDR1 and CDR2: SGHTA, FQGTGA. Trimming removed 4 bases from V and 5 bases from J; junction bases left unmatched: 14. DNA for the CDR3: TGTGCCAGCAGCTCGAAGCGGGGAGAGTTCGAGAACGAGCAGTACTTC. This codes for CASSSKRGEFENEQYF.

The chain joins TRBV7-8 to TRBJ2-1, with D possibly matching TRBD2 (6 bases). The CDR3 is 19 residues long. V dropped 2 bases and J dropped 0 bases, with 20 bases sitting between them. Per the germline V gene, CDR1 is SGHVS and CDR2 is FQNEAQ. The CDR3 DNA is TGTGCCAGCAGCTTACCGCAGCTCGGCGGGGCCCCCTCCTACAATGAGCAGTTCTTC. This codes for CASSLPQLGGAPSYNEQFF.

The chain has TRBV12-3 or TRBV12-4 and TRBJ1-2, with a possible D match to TRBD1 (6 bases). V lost 0 bases, J lost 6 bases, and 11 bases lay in between. CDR3 length: 14 amino acids. In DNA, the CDR3 is TGTGCCAGCAGTTTAGCTACGGGGGCTGATGGCTACACCTTC. Translation: CASSLATGADGYTF.